The rows below give T cell receptor beta chains drawn from one sample of a study of T cell repertoires in cytomegalovirus infection. Using its own MiXCR run on the reads, TCRdb lists one record per CDR3 protein. In the table there are about 570,000 distinct CDR3 sequences, approximately 40% of which are singletons. No antigen has been identified for these receptors. Source: cultured PBMCs, taken from culture after CMV antigen stimulation. These receptors all stem from a human donor in good health (CMV status not recorded). Some clones in this sample may be carry-over from other donors' samples. CDR3s include the opening cysteine and the closing phenylalanine or tryptophan. A D gene is named only where the DNA matches it firmly. Clone size is stated in some rows and not others, as once, few, many or a class when expanded.

cdr3_nt | cdr3_aa | clone_size | j_call | v_call | d_call
TGTGCCAGATTGCGGGGCAGGGAGCGGCTCGGAGATACGCAGTATTTT | CARLRGRERLGDTQYF | many | TRBJ2-3 | TRBV7-6 | -
TGTGCCAGCCTTCAACGGCCGGCAGATACGCAGTATTTT | CASLQRPADTQYF | - | TRBJ2-3 | TRBV12-3/TRBV12-4 | -
TGTGCCAGCAGTTTACGAACGGGACTAGCGACGTTCAATTTCGGGGATACGCAGTATTTT | CASSLRTGLATFNFGDTQYF | - | TRBJ2-3 | TRBV27 | TRBD2
TGTGCCAGCAGCCAAAGGACAGGAGACTACGAGCAGTACTTC | CASSQRTGDYEQYF | many | TRBJ2-7 | TRBV7-2 | TRBD1
TGTGCCATCAGTGAAAATATGGGACAGGGGCCCAGCAATCAGCCCCAGCATTTT | CAISENMGQGPSNQPQHF | few | TRBJ1-5 | TRBV10-3 | TRBD1
TGTGCCAGCAGTTCTCCGCTCAACCGGGACGTCTCCTACGAGCAGTACTTC | CASSSPLNRDVSYEQYF | - | TRBJ2-7 | TRBV28 | -
TGTGCCAGCAGTCAGAAGCGGGTGTCAGATACGCAGTATTTT | CASSQKRVSDTQYF | - | TRBJ2-3 | TRBV6-5 | -
TGCGCCAGCAGCCAAAACACAGGGGGCATGGATGAAAAACTGTTTTTT | CASSQNTGGMDEKLFF | - | TRBJ1-4 | TRBV4-1 | TRBD1
TGTGCCAGCAGCTTCGCGGGGGGGACTTTGAACGAGCAGTACTTC | CASSFAGGTLNEQYF | few | TRBJ2-7 | TRBV7-2 | TRBD2
TGTGCCAGCAGCCAACACACCGGGGAGCTGTTTTTT | CASSQHTGELFF | - | TRBJ2-2 | TRBV14 | -
TGTGCCAGTAGTCTCCCCAAGGGGGGTCCGAATGGCTACACCTTC | CASSLPKGGPNGYTF | few | TRBJ1-2 | TRBV19 | -
TGTGCCAGCCTTCGAGGGGTTACCGGGGAGCTGTTTTTT | CASLRGVTGELFF | - | TRBJ2-2 | TRBV28 | -
TGTGCCAGCACCACGGGAGGGTATAGCAATCAGCCCCAGCATTTT | CASTTGGYSNQPQHF | few | TRBJ1-5 | TRBV7-2 | -
TGTGCCAGCAGCGGGGGCCCGGCGGCGACCCAGTACTTC | CASSGGPAATQYF | - | TRBJ2-5 | TRBV7-6 | -
TGTGCCAGCAGTCCAGGACAGGGAAGTTACACTGAAGCTTTCTTT | CASSPGQGSYTEAFF | - | TRBJ1-1 | TRBV12-3/TRBV12-4 | TRBD1
TGTGCCAGCAGCTCTCTGCCGGGGGGCCAGGGAGATACGCAGTATTTT | CASSSLPGGQGDTQYF | few | TRBJ2-3 | TRBV7-8 | -
TGTGCCAGCGGGGTAGGAACGGTCCGGGGGAAACTGTTTTTT | CASGVGTVRGKLFF | - | TRBJ1-4 | TRBV7-2 | -
TGTGCCAGTACTCCAGGGAGAGACAAAGAGACCCAGTACTTC | CASTPGRDKETQYF | - | TRBJ2-5 | TRBV19 | -
TGCGCCAGCAGCCAAGATAATCAGGGGGGGGGCTACACCTTC | CASSQDNQGGGYTF | once | TRBJ1-2 | TRBV4-1 | TRBD1
TGTGCCAGCAGCTTACAGGGGGTTTGGGATTCACCCCTCCACTTT | CASSLQGVWDSPLHF | - | TRBJ1-6 | TRBV11-2 | TRBD1
TGTGCCAGTACCGGGGACCGAAGATCCAATCAGCCCCAGCATTTT | CASTGDRRSNQPQHF | - | TRBJ1-5 | TRBV19 | -
TGTGCCCGGGGCACGCGCGGTCAAGAGACCCAGTACTTC | CARGTRGQETQYF | - | TRBJ2-5 | TRBV5-4 | -
TGCAGTGCTTATAGGGGAAATCAGCCCCAGCATTTT | CSAYRGNQPQHF | few | TRBJ1-5 | TRBV20-1 | -
TGCAGTGCTAGAGGGAGGGCTTTACAAGAGACCCAGTACTTC | CSARGRALQETQYF | - | TRBJ2-5 | TRBV20-1 | -
TGTGCCAGCAGCAACCGGGGACAGGGGGTATACGAGCAGTACTTC | CASSNRGQGVYEQYF | once | TRBJ2-7 | TRBV11-2 | TRBD1
TGTGCCAGCAGCAGGGAGCGGGAAGAGACCCAGTACTTC | CASSREREETQYF | - | TRBJ2-5 | TRBV7-2 | -
TGTGCCAGCAGCCAAGGAAAAACCGAGGCTGAAGCTTTCTTT | CASSQGKTEAEAFF | few | TRBJ1-1 | TRBV11-1 | -
TGTGCCACGTCGGACAGGTCCCACTACGAGCAGTACTTC | CATSDRSHYEQYF | - | TRBJ2-7 | TRBV24-1 | TRBD1
TGTGCCACCAGTTTAGCGGGGGGGCCTGCCGAGCAGTACTTC | CATSLAGGPAEQYF | - | TRBJ2-7 | TRBV28 | TRBD2